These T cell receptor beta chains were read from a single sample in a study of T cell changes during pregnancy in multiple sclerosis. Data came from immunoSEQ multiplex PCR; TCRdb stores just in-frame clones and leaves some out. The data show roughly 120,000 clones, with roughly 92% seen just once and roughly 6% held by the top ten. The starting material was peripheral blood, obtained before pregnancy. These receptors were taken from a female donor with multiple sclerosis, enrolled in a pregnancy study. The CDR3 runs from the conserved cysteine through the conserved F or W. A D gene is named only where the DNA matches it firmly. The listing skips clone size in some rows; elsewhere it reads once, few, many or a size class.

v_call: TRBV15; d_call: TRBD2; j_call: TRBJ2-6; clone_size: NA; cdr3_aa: CATSRVRGGAGANVLTF; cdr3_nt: TGTGCCACCAGCAGAGTCCGGGGAGGGGCTGGGGCCAACGTCCTGACTTTC
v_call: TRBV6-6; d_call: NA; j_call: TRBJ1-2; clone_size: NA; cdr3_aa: CASLAQGYGYTF; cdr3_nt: TGTGCCAGTCTGGCCCAGGGGTACGGCTACACCTTC
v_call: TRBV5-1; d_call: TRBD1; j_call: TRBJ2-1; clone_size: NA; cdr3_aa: CASKWTGGDEQFF; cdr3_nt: TGCGCCAGCAAGTGGACAGGGGGCGATGAGCAGTTCTTC
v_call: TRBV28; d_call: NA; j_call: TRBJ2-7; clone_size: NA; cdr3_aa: CASSGHSEQYF; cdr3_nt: TGTGCCAGCAGTGGGCATAGCGAGCAGTACTTC
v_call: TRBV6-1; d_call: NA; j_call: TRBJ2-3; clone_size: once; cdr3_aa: CASSRTDSTDTQYF; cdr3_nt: TGTGCCAGCAGTAGGACAGATAGCACAGATACGCAGTATTTT
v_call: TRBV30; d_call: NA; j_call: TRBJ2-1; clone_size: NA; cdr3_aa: CAWRGLINEQFF; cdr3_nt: TGTGCCTGGAGAGGACTGATCAATGAGCAGTTCTTC
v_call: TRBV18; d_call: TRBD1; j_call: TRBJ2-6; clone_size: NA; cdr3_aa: CASSPWDRTSGANVLTF; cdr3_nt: TGTGCCAGCTCACCATGGGACAGGACTTCTGGGGCCAACGTCCTGACTTTC
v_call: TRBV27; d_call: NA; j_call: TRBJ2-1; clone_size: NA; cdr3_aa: CASSLSWVGGDEQFF; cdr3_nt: TGTGCCAGCAGTTTATCGTGGGTAGGAGGGGATGAGCAGTTCTTC
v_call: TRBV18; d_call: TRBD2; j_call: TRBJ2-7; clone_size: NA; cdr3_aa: CASSPGTSGPYEQYF; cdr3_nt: TGTGCCAGCTCACCAGGGACTAGCGGCCCCTACGAGCAGTACTTC
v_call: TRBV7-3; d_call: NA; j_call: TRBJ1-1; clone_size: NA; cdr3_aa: CASSSLPNTEAFF; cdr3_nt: TGTGCCAGCAGCTCCCTCCCCAACACTGAAGCTTTCTTT
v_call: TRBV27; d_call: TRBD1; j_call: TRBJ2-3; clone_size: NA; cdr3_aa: CASTQGVAQYF; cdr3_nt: TGTGCCAGCACCCAGGGGGTTGCGCAGTATTTT
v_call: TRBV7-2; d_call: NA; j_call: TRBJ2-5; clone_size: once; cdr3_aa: CASSLEAAAGGETQYF; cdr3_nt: TGTGCCAGCAGCTTAGAGGCGGCAGCAGGAGGGGAGACCCAGTACTTC
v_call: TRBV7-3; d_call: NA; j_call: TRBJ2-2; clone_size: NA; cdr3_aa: CASSSIVVAGRNTGELFF; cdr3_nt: TGTGCCAGCAGCTCTATCGTGGTGGCGGGGAGGAACACCGGGGAGCTGTTTTTT
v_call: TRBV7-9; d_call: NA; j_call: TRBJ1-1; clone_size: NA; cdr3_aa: CASSLKGDEAFF; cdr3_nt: TGTGCCAGCAGCTTAAAAGGGGATGAAGCTTTCTTT
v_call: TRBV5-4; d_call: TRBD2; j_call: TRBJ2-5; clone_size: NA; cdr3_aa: CASSFQRGANQETQYF; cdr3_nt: TGTGCCAGCAGCTTCCAGCGGGGGGCTAACCAAGAGACCCAGTACTTC
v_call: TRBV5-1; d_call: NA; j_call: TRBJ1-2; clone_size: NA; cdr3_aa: CASSLDRALTF; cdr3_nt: TGCGCCAGCAGCTTGGACAGGGCCCTCACCTTC
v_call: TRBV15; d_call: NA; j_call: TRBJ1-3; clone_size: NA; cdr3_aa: CATSRDGRRSGNTIYF; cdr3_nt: TGTGCCACCAGCAGAGATGGGAGGCGCTCTGGAAACACCATATATTTT
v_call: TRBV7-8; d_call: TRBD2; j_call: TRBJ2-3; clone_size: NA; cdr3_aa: CASSPRGLAGVDTQYF; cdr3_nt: TGTGCCAGCAGCCCGCGAGGACTAGCGGGAGTAGATACGCAGTATTTT